This T cell receptor (beta chain) was identified in a study of OX40 agonist ivuxolimab in advanced cancers. Clones were sequenced by immunoSEQ multiplex PCR, and TCRdb holds only the in-frame ones, with some missing. The sample lists some 35,000 clones, 65% to 80% seen once, with 8% to 10% in the top ten. Study-wide findings and caveats: The specificity for antigen of the expanded peripheral T cells was not determined.

With respect to this clone: What it binds is unknown. An end of the junction does not agree with germline; a read error may underlie this.

The CDR3 loop spans 14 amino acids. The V gene's germline CDR1 is SSHAT and CDR2 FNYEAQ (reference sequence). The clonotype was recovered from an adult with an advanced solid tumor such as melanoma, head and neck, liver or kidney cancer. The source was CD4+ or CD8+ T cells sorted from blood, collected in a trial of the OX40 agonist ivuxolimab. The rearrangement joins TRBV7-7 to TRBJ2-5, with TRBD2 matching over 7 bases. CDR3 sequence reads: CASSLSGVQETQYF. In DNA form, the CDR3 reads TGTGCTAGCAGCTTAAGCGGGGTCCAAGAGACCCAGTACTTC.